A single sample is the source of the 29 T cell receptor beta chains below, sequenced in a study of T-cell reconstitution after alpha-beta-depleted transplantation in children. Preparation of the TCRbeta library used unique molecular identifiers. A single record per CDR3 protein comes from TCRdb applying MiXCR to the PCR reads. The data show more than 500,000 distinct CDR3 sequences, over 9.5% seen once. This sample comprised PBMCs, mostly from graft donor cells, obtained 180 days after TCRalphabeta/CD19-depleted stem cell transplant. The receptors derive from a female patient aged 2-9 years who had a stem cell transplant for aplastic anemia, so the T cells may come from the graft donor.

This sequence joins TRBV20-1 and TRBJ1-5, with D unclear. The CDR3 sequence is 14 residues long. The germline gives CDR1 DFQATT, CDR2 SNEGSKA (reference sequence). With 2 bases removed from V and 8 bases from J, the gap between germline ends came to 16 bases. The CDR3 DNA is TGCAGTGCTAGAATTTCTGCAGGTCAAGAGCCCCAGCATTTT. This codes for CSARISAGQEPQHF.

This clonotype was counted a few times. V and J are TRBV9 and TRBJ2-1, with D tentatively TRBD2 (6 bases). The ends were cut back, 4 bases at V and 5 bases at J, with 16 bases in the middle. The CDR3 is 15 amino acids. CDR1 is SGDLS, CDR2 YYNGEE, per germline. The CDR3 sequence is CASSPPAGGDNEQFF. CDR3 sequence (DNA): TGTGCCAGCAGCCCCCCAGCGGGCGGGGACAATGAGCAGTTCTTC.

This clonotype was detected ten times or more. The V call is TRBV11-1, the J call TRBJ2-3; 10 bases agree with TRBD1. V was clipped by 4 bases and J by 1 base; unmatched bases: 5. The CDR3 spans 16 residues. Germline assignment: CDR1 SGHAT and CDR2 FQDESV (reference sequence). The CDR3 nucleotides read TGTGCCAGCAGCTCCCCCGGGACAGGGGGCACAGATACGCAGTATTTT. Translated, it gives CASSSPGTGGTDTQYF.

The chain has TRBV10-3 and TRBJ2-1, with 9 nucleotides matching TRBD2. Germline V gene lookup returns CDR1 ENHRY and CDR2 SYGVKD. This CDR3 has 16 amino acids. V trimming: 0 bases; J trimming: 5 bases; junction bases outside the gene matches: 5. The CDR3 DNA is TGTGCCATCAGTGAGTCTGGCGGGGGGGGACACAATGAGCAGTTCTTC. Protein: CAISESGGGGHNEQFF.

This clonotype was picked up many times. The CDR3 DNA follows: TGTGCCAGCAGCTTAGCGGGTAGCGGGGGGACCACAGATACGCAGTATTTT. The encoded protein is CASSLAGSGGTTDTQYF. The chain joins TRBV7-8 to TRBJ2-3, with 10 nucleotides matching TRBD2. Germline V lookup: CDR1 SGHVS, CDR2 FQNEAQ. This CDR3 comprises 17 residues. After removal of 0 bases from V and 2 bases from J, the junction contained 5 bases not matched to a gene.

This clonotype was recorded at least ten times. The rearrangement links TRBV7-2 to TRBJ2-3; 8 bases are a match to TRBD2. J was trimmed by 0 bases and V by 1 base; bases with no gene match: 3. The CDR3 runs to 16 residues. CDR1 is SGHTA and CDR2 is FQGNSA in the germline V gene. The CDR3 bases are TGTGCCAGCAGCTTAGGTAGCGGGGCTAGCACAGATACGCAGTATTTT. Residues: CASSLGSGASTDTQYF.

This clonotype has just a few counts. The J gene is TRBJ1-2, the V gene TRBV19, with a weak D call TRBD1 (5 bases). Germline V lookup: CDR1 LNHDA, CDR2 SQIVND (reference sequence). The V end was cut by 4 bases, the J end by 4 bases, with 13 bases between. CDR3 length: 14 residues. The CDR3 reads CASSTTGTVYGYTF. The CDR3 DNA is TGTGCCAGTAGTACGACCGGGACCGTCTATGGCTACACCTTC.

This clonotype was recorded at least ten times. V is TRBV9 and J is TRBJ2-1, with D uncertain. CDR3 length equals 14 residues. Germline-derived CDR1 and CDR2 are SGDLS and YYNGEE. Trimming took 3 bases from V and 9 from J, leaving 16 bases between them. The CDR3, as DNA: TGTGCCAGCAGCGATAGGGCCGTTCCGGGTGAGCAGTTCTTC. It is translated as CASSDRAVPGEQFF.

This clonotype was counted only a few times. This chain uses TRBV15 with TRBJ2-1; weak D call: TRBD2 (5 bases). Looked up from germline, CDR1 is LNHNV and CDR2 is YYDKDF (reference sequence). The CDR3 is 15 amino acids. V was clipped by 1 base and J by 10 bases, with 17 bases between them. CDR3 loop: CATSRAGSTRGEQFF. The DNA of the CDR3 is TGTGCCACCAGCAGAGCGGGGTCTACCCGAGGGGAGCAGTTCTTC.

Only a few counts were recorded for this clonotype. DNA for the CDR3: TGTGCCAGCAGCGTCCTAGCGGGAGGGCCCTCTATAGACATTCAGTACTTC. It specifies CASSVLAGGPSIDIQYF. The V and J genes are TRBV7-2 and TRBJ2-4, with 12 bases matching TRBD2. Germline CDR1 reads SGHTA; CDR2 reads FQGNSA. V shed 5 bases, J shed 8 bases, and the junction held 13 bases outside the gene matches. This CDR3 region has 17 residues.

This clonotype was seen a few times. The chain is built from TRBV7-2 and TRBJ2-7, with no clear D. The CDR3 is 12 residues long. Germline V gene data show CDR1 as SGHTA and CDR2 as FQGNSA. Trimming took off 4 bases at V and 7 bases at J, with 11 bases between the two ends. CDR3 sequence reads: CASSSLNGEQYF. The CDR3 DNA reads as TGTGCCAGCAGCTCCCTCAACGGGGAGCAGTACTTC.

This clonotype was observed a handful of times. V gene TRBV7-2 combines with J gene TRBJ2-5; possible D gene TRBD2, 5 bases. Germline V CDR1 and CDR2: SGHTA, FQGNSA. The CDR3 consists of 15 residues. Deletions cut 1 base from V and 4 bases from J, with 13 bases between. CDR3 DNA: TGTGCCAGCAGCTTAGTGGGGAGCGCGGGAGAGACCCAGTACTTC. This translates into CASSLVGSAGETQYF.

V gene TRBV27 combines with J gene TRBJ2-2; no definite D call. V gave up 1 base and J gave up 5 bases, with 5 bases separating them. The CDR3 sequence is 13 residues long. The germline CDR1 and CDR2 sequences are MNHEY and SMNVEV (reference sequence). CDR3 region: CASSLYLTGELFF. The CDR3 nucleotides read TGTGCCAGCAGTTTATACCTGACCGGGGAGCTGTTTTTT.

This chain uses TRBV9 with TRBJ1-1; no clear D gene. The CDR3 length is 13 residues. Germline-derived CDR1 and CDR2 are SGDLS and YYNGEE. V was cut by 7 bases and J by 1 base, with 11 bases left in between. This CDR3 is CASSRPTNTEAFF. The CDR3 DNA sequence: TGTGCCAGCTCAAGACCAACGAACACTGAAGCTTTCTTT.

As to this clonotype: As the CDR3 is not closed by the conserved phenylalanine or tryptophan, this likely results from a read error. The chain has TRBV11-2 and TRBJ2-3; tentative D call: TRBD2 (6 bases). The V gene's germline CDR1 is SGHAT and CDR2 FQNNGV. Trimming removed 6 bases from V and 1 base from J, with 23 bases in between. The CDR3 spans 18 residues. The CDR3 nucleotides read TGTGCCAGCAGTCCGGGGGAGATCGAGGGTTGGGGCACAGATACGCAGTATTCT. Translated, it gives CASSPGEIEGWGTDTQYS.

The sample holds a few counts of this clonotype. V usage is TRBV20-1 and J usage is TRBJ2-5, with a weak D call TRBD2 (6 bases). The CDR3 is 12 residues long. In germline, CDR1 is DFQATT, CDR2 SNEGSKA (reference sequence). V lost 6 bases, J lost 5 bases, and 13 bases lay in between. CDR3 nucleotides: TGCAGTGCCCCGGGAGTTGGGGAGACCCAGTACTTC. It translates to CSAPGVGETQYF.

This clonotype appeared a few times. The J gene is TRBJ1-2, the V gene TRBV12-3 or TRBV12-4; D uncertain. Trimming cost V 3 bases and J 4 bases, with 9 bases left between them. The CDR3 is made up of 13 amino acids. This CDR3 is CASSFDGLYGYTF. CDR3 in DNA: TGTGCCAGCAGTTTTGACGGGCTCTATGGCTACACCTTC.

This clonotype was counted a few times. This chain connects TRBV4-1 to TRBJ2-7, with 7 bases lining up with TRBD1. After removal of 3 bases from V and 2 bases from J, the junction contained 4 bases not matched to a gene. This CDR3 contains 14 residues. From germline, CDR1 is MGHRA and CDR2 YSYEKL. This chain's CDR3 is CASSQTGQTYEQYF. The CDR3, as DNA: TGCGCCAGCAGCCAGACGGGACAGACCTACGAGCAGTACTTC.

This clonotype was found a few times. The rearrangement joins TRBV28 to TRBJ1-5; TRBD1 aligns across 7 bases. The CDR3 is made up of 14 amino acids. V lost 3 bases, J lost 6 bases, and 5 bases stayed unmatched. Per the germline V gene, CDR1 is MDHEN and CDR2 is SYDVKM. CDR3 DNA: TGTGCCAGCAGTTTCCTAGGGGGCATTCAGCCCCAGCATTTT. Translation gives CASSFLGGIQPQHF.

Ten or more counts support this clonotype. The rearrangement uses TRBV5-1 and TRBJ2-3, with 11 nucleotides matching TRBD2. The CDR3 has 17 amino acids. V shed 3 bases, J shed 2 bases, and the junction held 8 bases outside the gene matches. Germline V CDR1 and CDR2: SGHRS, YFSETQ. CDR3 DNA: TGCGCCAGCAGCTCGAGACTAGCGGGGACCTACACAGATACGCAGTATTTT. Its protein is CASSSRLAGTYTDTQYF.

This clonotype was detected a few times. V and J are TRBV5-5 and TRBJ2-3; 9 bases align to TRBD2. Germline assignment: CDR1 SGHKS and CDR2 YYEKEE (reference sequence). CDR3 length equals 16 residues. With V trimmed by 4 bases and J by 8 bases, 14 bases remained unmatched. CDR3 region: CASSLNVLAGGGTQYF. CDR3 in DNA: TGTGCCAGCAGCCTAAACGTACTAGCGGGTGGTGGTACGCAGTATTTT.

A few counts support this clonotype. The chain combines TRBV4-3 with TRBJ2-2; D possibly uses TRBD1 or TRBD2 (5 bases each). Germline values: CDR1 LGHNA, CDR2 YSLEER. The CDR3 runs 15 residues. Trimming left V 1 base short and J 6 bases short, with 12 bases between. The CDR3 protein is CASSQGLAGPGELFF. CDR3 nucleotides: TGCGCCAGCAGCCAAGGCCTAGCAGGGCCCGGGGAGCTGTTTTTT.

This clonotype was observed many times. The V and J genes are TRBV12-3 or TRBV12-4 and TRBJ2-7, with a weak D call TRBD1 (6 bases). V was cut by 3 bases and J by 6 bases, with 12 bases left in between. The CDR3 runs 13 residues. As DNA, the CDR3 is TGTGCCAGCAGTTTCACAACAGGGAGCGAGCAGTACTTC. As protein: CASSFTTGSEQYF.

The table lists this clonotype with a few counts. The chain carries TRBV12-3 or TRBV12-4 and TRBJ1-4, with D uncertain. The V end lost 3 bases, the J end lost 0 bases, and 11 bases lay between the germline ends. This CDR3 is built from 16 residues. This CDR3 is CASSFRPSATNEKLFF. The CDR3, as DNA: TGTGCCAGCAGTTTCCGACCATCCGCAACTAATGAAAAACTGTTTTTT.

This clonotype was observed many times. The chain employs TRBV5-1 and TRBJ2-1, with 7 bases fitting TRBD2. Trimming at V came to 4 bases and at J to 4 bases, leaving 14 bases not matched to a gene. Germline V gene sequence: CDR1 SGHRS, CDR2 YFSETQ. This CDR3 has 17 residues. CDR3 nucleotides: TGCGCCAGCAGCCTGAAGCACCGGGACTACTTATACAATGAGCAGTTCTTC. Its protein product is CASSLKHRDYLYNEQFF.

This clonotype was observed a handful of times. The CDR3 spells CSARHGSYNSPLHF. The CDR3 coding sequence is TGCAGTGCTAGACACGGGTCCTATAATTCACCCCTCCACTTT. This chain joins TRBV20-1 and TRBJ1-6; D gene ambiguous. V lost 2 bases and J 1 base, leaving 6 bases between the germline ends. This CDR3 comprises 14 residues. CDR1 and CDR2 (germline): DFQATT, SNEGSKA (reference sequence).

The J gene is TRBJ2-7, the V gene TRBV12-5, with D perhaps given as TRBD1 or TRBD2 (5 bases each). V lost 4 bases, J lost 5 bases, and 21 bases lay in between. The CDR3 runs 16 residues. CDR1 and CDR2 (germline): LGHNT, FRNRAP. CDR3 sequence reads: CASGSAGTSFSHEQYV. For the CDR3, the DNA is TGTGCTAGTGGTTCAGCCGGGACGTCATTCAGCCACGAGCAGTACGTC.

This clonotype occurred a few times. This chain links TRBV5-1 with TRBJ1-1; the match to TRBD1 covers 7 bases. Per germline, CDR1 SGHRS and CDR2 YFSETQ. The CDR3 is 14 residues long. V trimming: 4 bases; J trimming: 5 bases; junction bases outside the gene matches: 8. The CDR3 region has the DNA TGCGCCAGCAGCCGCACAGGGGTGCGGACTGAAGCTTTCTTT. This gives the protein CASSRTGVRTEAFF.

This chain connects TRBV7-9 to TRBJ2-7; 13 nucleotides line up with TRBD2. J gave up 4 bases and V 4 bases, and 7 bases lay outside the gene matches. This CDR3 comprises 16 residues. Germline CDR1 SEHNR, CDR2 FQNEAQ (reference sequence). The CDR3 loop reads CASSSGLAGTRYEQYV. DNA for the CDR3: TGTGCCAGCAGCTCGGGACTAGCGGGAACTAGGTACGAGCAGTACGTC.